A single sample is the source of the 8 T cell receptor beta chains below, sequenced in a study of control samples from healthy donors and cancer patients. Produced via immunoSEQ multiplex PCR; TCRdb's table is partial and in-frame only. Of around 150,000 clones in the sample, roughly 94% were seen once. The material sequenced was PBMCs. These receptors were obtained from a man in his fifties or sixties with colorectal cancer.

Here the CDR3 reads CATQGSTEAFF. The DNA of the CDR3 is TGTGCCACGCAGGGGAGCACTGAAGCTTTCTTT. The rearrangement links TRBV5-8 to TRBJ1-1, with D perhaps TRBD1 (6 bases). Between the trimmed V and J ends, which lost 9 bases and 4 bases, there was a span of 10 bases. The germline V gene encodes CDR1 SGHTS and CDR2 YDEGEE. This CDR3 region has 11 residues.

V is TRBV6-2 or TRBV6-3 and J is TRBJ1-2; D may be TRBD1 (6 bases). Germline loops: CDR1 MNHEY, CDR2 SVGEGT. The CDR3 totals 12 residues. With 5 bases removed from V and 3 bases from J, the gap between germline ends came to 7 bases. The DNA for the CDR3 is TGTGCCAGCAGTACAGGGTACTATGGCTACACCTTC. Translated: CASSTGYYGYTF.

This chain connects TRBV12-3 or TRBV12-4 to TRBJ1-2, with D hard to call. CDR3 length: 13 residues. The V end lost 1 base, the J end lost 4 bases, and 7 bases lay between the germline ends. The CDR3 spells CASSLGQSYGYTF. CDR3 nucleotides: TGTGCCAGCAGTTTAGGGCAGAGCTATGGCTACACCTTC.

A remark on this clone: This sample includes further DNA sequences coding for the same CDR3. The chain has TRBV19 and TRBJ1-2, with 9 bases lining up with TRBD1. V was clipped by 4 bases and J by 2 bases; unmatched bases: 2. The CDR3 contains 14 residues. In germline, CDR1 is LNHDA, CDR2 SQIVND (reference sequence). The CDR3 is CASSTGTGNYGYTF. For the CDR3, the DNA is TGTGCCAGTAGTACTGGGACAGGGAACTATGGCTACACCTTC.

This chain uses TRBV2 with TRBJ1-5; D not certain. CDR1 and CDR2 (germline): SNHLY, FYNNEI. CDR3 length: 15 amino acids. V lost 5 bases, J lost 2 bases, and 13 bases lay in between. CDR3 nucleotides: TGTGCCAGCAGTTGGGGTCTGGGTGGCAATCAGCCCCAGCATTTT. Translating gives CASSWGLGGNQPQHF.

The chain employs TRBV5-1 and TRBJ1-1; D might be TRBD1 (6 bases). The V and J ends lost 3 bases and 1 base respectively, with 10 bases between them. Per the germline V gene, CDR1 is SGHRS and CDR2 is YFSETQ. CDR3 length equals 14 residues. The CDR3 coding sequence is TGCGCCAGCAGCTCGGGACAACCGAACACTGAAGCTTTCTTT. Translation: CASSSGQPNTEAFF. The whole variable domain, remainder taken from reference TRBV5-1 and TRBJ1-1, is KAGVTQTPRYLIKTRGQQVTLSCSPISGHRSVSWYQQTPGQGLQFLFEYFSETQRNKGNFPGRFSGRQFSNSRSEMNVSTLELGDSALYLCASSSGQPNTEAFFGQGTRLTVV.

This sequence joins TRBV11-2 and TRBJ2-2, with 9 bases matching TRBD2. J lost 5 bases, V lost 2 bases, and 12 bases had no gene match. Germline CDR1 reads SGHAT; CDR2 reads FQNNGV. The CDR3 loop spans 18 amino acids. As DNA, the CDR3 is TGTGCCAGCAGCTTATTATTTAGCGGGGGTGCCAATACCGGGGAGCTGTTTTTT. This gives the protein CASSLLFSGGANTGELFF.

This rearrangement joins TRBV7-2 to TRBJ1-1; D remains unclear. Trimming took 4 bases from V and 1 from J, leaving 7 bases between them. The CDR3 has 13 amino acids. CDR1 is SGHTA and CDR2 is FQGNSA in the germline V gene. The DNA for the CDR3 is TGTGCCAGCAGCTGGGAGGGGAACACTGAAGCTTTCTTT. Its translation is CASSWEGNTEAFF.